Following are 32 T cell receptor beta chains from one sample sequenced in a study of shared clonotypes between healthy human individuals. The method was immunoSEQ multiplex PCR; TCRdb's version includes in-frame clones alone and lacks a portion of them. The table lists some 2,500,000 clones, over 85% of them singletons. The sequenced sample was naive CD4+ T cells from PBMCs. Indicated subset: CD45RA+ positively selected. These receptors were collected from a young man in good health. Some clones in this sample may be carry-over from other donors' samples.

A single count supports this clone. The V and J genes are TRBV4-1 and TRBJ2-5; TRBD2 agrees at 12 bases. The CDR3 covers 15 residues. V was pared by 4 bases and J by 0 bases, with 0 bases of the junction left unmatched. The germline V gene encodes CDR1 MGHRA and CDR2 YSYEKL. DNA of the CDR3: TGCGCCAGCAGCCGGACTAGCGGGAACCAAGAGACCCAGTACTTC. Protein sequence: CASSRTSGNQETQYF.

Concerning this clone itself: The same CDR3 can be traced to other DNA sequences in this sample. The V call is TRBV18, the J call TRBJ1-2; 8 bases align to TRBD1. The CDR3 extends over 14 amino acids. V was clipped by 3 bases and J by 3 bases; unmatched bases: 3. Germline CDR1 and CDR2: KGHSH and LQKENI. The CDR3 spells CASSPQTGDYGYTF. The CDR3 DNA sequence: TGTGCCAGCTCACCGCAGACAGGGGACTATGGCTACACCTTC.

This chain uses TRBV7-2 with TRBJ2-7, with D maybe TRBD2 (6 bases). This CDR3 is 15 amino acids long. The V end was cut by 6 bases, the J end by 2 bases, with 17 bases between. Germline V gives CDR1 SGHTA, CDR2 FQGNSA. CDR3 protein: CASSPRGSVTYEQYF. In DNA form, the CDR3 reads TGTGCCAGCAGTCCCCGGGGGAGCGTGACCTACGAGCAGTACTTC.

The chain combines TRBV27 with TRBJ1-3; 8 bases are shared with TRBD1. The length of the CDR3 is 18 residues. Trimming cost V 5 bases and J 2 bases; bases outside gene matches: 14. The V gene's germline CDR1 is MNHEY and CDR2 SMNVEV (reference sequence). CDR3 DNA sequence: TGTGCCAGCAGTCCTATCGGTCCCGGACAGGGACCTGGAAACACCATATATTTT. Its protein product is CASSPIGPGQGPGNTIYF.

The V and J genes are TRBV28 and TRBJ2-1, with D possibly matching TRBD1 (6 bases). Trimming left V 6 bases short and J 12 bases short, with 18 bases between. This CDR3 contains 13 residues. Germline assignment: CDR1 MDHEN and CDR2 SYDVKM. For the CDR3, the DNA is TGTGCCAGCAGCCACATCGACAGGAACGCGCAGTTCTTC. The encoded protein is CASSHIDRNAQFF.

The CDR3: CGPPATYEQYF. The DNA of the CDR3 is TGTGGACCCCCAGCTACCTACGAGCAGTACTTC. The chain has TRBV27 and TRBJ2-7; D unresolved. Germline V gene lookup returns CDR1 MNHEY and CDR2 SMNVEV (reference sequence). The CDR3 has 11 residues.

This clone was recorded a few times. The chain links TRBV7-9 to TRBJ1-2; D uncertain. The CDR3 runs 12 residues. Germline CDR1 SEHNR, CDR2 FQNEAQ (reference sequence). V shed 5 bases and J shed 4 bases, with 8 bases lying between them. CDR3 sequence (DNA): TGTGCCAGCAGCCCGCAGGTCTATGGCTACACCTTC. Residues: CASSPQVYGYTF.

For this clone: This specimen includes other DNA sequences encoding the same CDR3. The rearrangement uses TRBV27 and TRBJ2-2; 9 bases are a match to TRBD1. J lost 4 bases, V lost 2 bases, and 5 bases had no gene match. Germline V CDR1 and CDR2: MNHEY, SMNVEV (reference sequence). The CDR3 contains 16 residues. The CDR3: CASSLRDRAGTGELFF. Here the CDR3 DNA reads TGTGCCAGCAGTTTACGGGACAGGGCGGGCACCGGGGAGCTGTTTTTT.

The chain has TRBV5-4 and TRBJ2-1, with TRBD2 matching 7 bases. In germline, CDR1 is SGHNT, CDR2 YYREEE (reference sequence). With V trimmed by 4 bases and J by 5 bases, 9 bases remained unmatched. This CDR3 is built from 15 residues. In DNA form, the CDR3 reads TGTGCCAGCAGCCGGGAGGTAGCGGGCCACAATGAGCAGTTCTTC. Translated: CASSREVAGHNEQFF. The full variable domain, in which reference TRBV5-4 and TRBJ2-1 provide the parts outside the CDR3, is ETGVTQSPTHLIKTRGQQVTLRCSSQSGHNTVSWYQQALGQGPQFIFQYYREEENGRGNFPPRFSGLQFPNYSSELNVNALELDDSALYLCASSREVAGHNEQFFGPGTRLTVL.

With respect to this clone: The germline gene is not matched at one end of the junction; a read error may be the cause. The rearrangement uses TRBV7-2 and TRBJ2-7; 11 bases are a match to TRBD2. Germline V lookup: CDR1 SGHTA, CDR2 FQGNSA. The CDR3 is 13 residues long. For the CDR3, the DNA is TGTGCCAGCAGCTTAGGACTAGCGGGACCCAGTAACTTC. This sequence encodes CASSLGLAGPSNF.

The chain joins TRBV7-6 to TRBJ2-7, with TRBD1 as a possible D gene (6 bases). Per the germline V gene, CDR1 is SGHVS and CDR2 is FNYEAQ. CDR3 length equals 13 residues. The germline V and J ends were trimmed by 5 bases and 3 bases, with 11 bases remaining between them. This CDR3 reads CASSTDRDYEQYF. DNA for the CDR3: TGTGCCAGCAGCACGGACAGAGACTACGAGCAGTACTTC. The variable domain in full, with the rest retrieved from reference TRBV7-6 and TRBJ2-7, is GAGVSQSPRYKVTKRGQDVALRCDPISGHVSLYWYRQALGQGPEFLTYFNYEAQQDKSGLPNDRFSAERPEGSISTLTIQRTEQRDSAMYRCASSTDRDYEQYFGPGTRLTVT.

The genes are TRBV28 and TRBJ2-5, with 10 bases lining up with TRBD2. J gave up 5 bases and V 5 bases, and 17 bases lay outside the gene matches. Germline loops: CDR1 MDHEN, CDR2 SYDVKM. CDR3 length: 18 amino acids. CDR3 bases: TGTGCCAGCAGTCCATTATCAGTGGGTAGCGGGAGGCTGGAGACCCAGTACTTC. Encoded protein: CASSPLSVGSGRLETQYF.

The gene calls are TRBV4-3 and TRBJ2-1, with 8 bases aligning to TRBD2. The length of the CDR3 is 17 residues. J lost 4 bases, V lost 0 bases, and 8 bases had no gene match. Germline V gene sequence: CDR1 LGHNA, CDR2 YSLEER. The CDR3 here is CASSQDGAGGHYNEQFF. CDR3 in DNA: TGCGCCAGCAGCCAAGATGGCGCGGGAGGCCATTACAATGAGCAGTTCTTC.

The chain joins TRBV6-1 to TRBJ1-4; tentatively, D is TRBD1 (6 bases). Between the trimmed V and J ends, which lost 2 bases and 7 bases, there was a span of 11 bases. This CDR3 region has 14 residues. Germline loops: CDR1 MNHNS, CDR2 SASEGT. The CDR3 DNA follows: TGTGCCAGCAGTGAATTGGGGGCGGGTGAAAAACTGTTTTTT. This translates into CASSELGAGEKLFF.

This chain joins TRBV20-1 and TRBJ2-1; D ambiguous. Deletions cut 6 bases from V and 5 bases from J, with 8 bases between. The CDR3 has 11 residues. Germline CDR1 is DFQATT and CDR2 is SNEGSKA (reference sequence). CDR3 sequence reads: CSAERNNEQFF. For the CDR3, the DNA is TGCAGTGCCGAACGCAACAATGAGCAGTTCTTC.

This sequence joins TRBV6-5 and TRBJ1-1, with D possibly matching TRBD1 (5 bases). The germline V and J ends were trimmed by 10 bases and 1 base, with 13 bases remaining between them. Germline-derived CDR1 and CDR2 are MNHEY and SVGAGI. This CDR3 is 13 amino acids long. This chain's CDR3 is CATRDWENTEAFF. CDR3 coding DNA: TGTGCCACGAGGGACTGGGAGAACACTGAAGCTTTCTTT.

This chain links TRBV28 with TRBJ1-3; possible D gene TRBD1, 6 bases. The CDR3 extends over 17 amino acids. Germline V gene data show CDR1 as MDHEN and CDR2 as SYDVKM. V was pared by 7 bases and J by 0 bases, with 19 bases between. The CDR3 spells CASNKRGALLSGNTIYF. In DNA form, the CDR3 reads TGTGCCAGCAACAAACGGGGGGCTCTACTCTCTGGAAACACCATATATTTT.

V gene TRBV1 combines with J gene TRBJ1-5. TRBV1 is annotated as a pseudogene. The CDR3 consists of 13 residues. Here the CDR3 DNA reads TGCACCAGCAGCCCCTGGTGTTACCAGCCCCAGCATTTT. Its protein is CTSSPWCYQPQHF.

The table lists this clone with a count of one. The chain is built from TRBV6-5 and TRBJ2-7; D may be TRBD2 (5 bases). The CDR3 has 14 amino acids. V lost 5 bases and J lost 1, with 12 bases in between. The V gene's germline CDR1 is MNHEY and CDR2 SVGAGI. The CDR3 DNA is TGTGCCAGCAGTCCCCTGGGGAGATCCTACGAGCAGTACTTC. It translates to CASSPLGRSYEQYF.

CDR3 residues: CASSLSGGLAGEQYF. CDR3 in DNA: TGTGCCAGCAGCTTGTCTGGGGGGCTAGCGGGCGAGCAGTACTTC. The chain recombines TRBV7-2 with TRBJ2-7; 8 nucleotides align to TRBD2. Germline assignment: CDR1 SGHTA and CDR2 FQGNSA. V lost 3 bases, J lost 6 bases, and 10 bases stayed unmatched. The CDR3 is 15 residues long.

The rearrangement uses TRBV27 and TRBJ1-1, with D possibly TRBD1 on 6 matching bases. The CDR3 is 15 residues long. V lost 5 bases to trimming and J lost 3 bases, with 16 bases between them. CDR1 is MNHEY, CDR2 SMNVEV, per germline (reference sequence). CDR3 DNA: TGTGCCAGCAGTCCAACCAGGGGAGGGTACACTGAAGCTTTCTTT. Encoded protein: CASSPTRGGYTEAFF.

The chain is built from TRBV5-1 and TRBJ1-5; D is undetermined. The CDR3 runs to 14 residues. V dropped 4 bases and J dropped 6 bases, with 14 bases sitting between them. CDR1 is SGHRS and CDR2 is YFSETQ in the germline V gene. CDR3 in amino acids: CASSPDGPGQPQHF. The CDR3 DNA reads as TGCGCCAGCAGCCCTGATGGTCCCGGTCAGCCCCAGCATTTT.

This clone was picked up one time. V is TRBV5-6 and J is TRBJ1-2, with D unclear. Trimming took 4 bases from V and 8 from J, leaving 12 bases between them. The CDR3 length is 12 residues. CDR1 is SGHDT and CDR2 is YYEEEE in the germline V gene. CDR3 sequence: CASSQTVEGYTF. CDR3 coding DNA: TGTGCCAGCAGCCAAACAGTAGAGGGCTACACCTTC.

This chain connects TRBV7-2 to TRBJ1-1; D gene uncertain. V lost 1 base and J 3 bases, leaving 12 bases between the germline ends. This CDR3 is built from 15 residues. CDR1 and CDR2 (germline): SGHTA, FQGNSA. This chain's CDR3 is CASSLGTGFYTEAFF. The CDR3, as DNA: TGTGCCAGCAGCTTAGGTACGGGCTTTTACACTGAAGCTTTCTTT.

The chain employs TRBV6-1 and TRBJ2-1, with 10 bases fitting TRBD2. In germline, CDR1 is MNHNS, CDR2 SASEGT. The length of the CDR3 is 17 residues. The ends lost 1 base at V and 5 bases at J; junction bases unmatched: 8. CDR3: CASSEGELAGINNEQFF. As DNA, the CDR3 is TGTGCCAGCAGTGAAGGGGAACTAGCGGGGATAAACAATGAGCAGTTCTTC.

The genes are TRBV5-1 and TRBJ2-5; possible D gene TRBD2, 6 bases. Germline CDR1 SGHRS, CDR2 YFSETQ. Trimming took off 1 base at V and 1 base at J, with 14 bases between the two ends. The CDR3 sequence is 16 residues long. CDR3 DNA: TGCGCCAGCAGCTTGCCCCTTAGCGGAGGCCAAGAGACCCAGTACTTC. Protein: CASSLPLSGGQETQYF.

A note on this clone: This CDR3 is also generated by other DNA sequences in the sample. This chain uses TRBV29-1 with TRBJ2-2; possibly TRBD1 for D (5 bases). CDR3 length: 16 residues. V lost 3 bases to trimming and J lost 1 base, with 15 bases between them. CDR1 and CDR2 (germline): SQVTM, ANQGSEA. This CDR3 is CSVEFDGQGNTGELFF. As DNA, the CDR3 is TGCAGCGTTGAGTTCGATGGGCAGGGGAACACCGGGGAGCTGTTTTTT.

On this clone: The sample contains more than one DNA sequence encoding this CDR3. This chain uses TRBV19 with TRBJ1-2; D not resolved. There are 12 residues in the CDR3. Germline V lookup: CDR1 LNHDA, CDR2 SQIVND (reference sequence). With 5 bases removed from V and 3 bases from J, the gap between germline ends came to 7 bases. The CDR3 sequence: CASSLGDYGYTF. The CDR3, as DNA: TGTGCCAGTAGTTTGGGCGACTATGGCTACACCTTC.

J is TRBJ2-1 and V is TRBV25-1, with D possibly TRBD1 on 6 matching bases. The CDR3 consists of 15 residues. The germline CDR1 and CDR2 sequences are MGHDK and SYGVNS. V was shortened by 3 bases and J by 0 bases, with 9 bases between the two germline ends. The CDR3 here is CASSDSGVSYNEQFF. The CDR3 DNA sequence: TGTGCCAGCAGTGATTCAGGGGTCTCCTACAATGAGCAGTTCTTC.

This chain uses TRBV4-1 with TRBJ2-7; 11 nucleotides align to TRBD2. Germline V gives CDR1 MGHRA, CDR2 YSYEKL. The CDR3 contains 16 residues. V lost 7 bases and J lost 6; bases outside the gene matches: 14. The CDR3 protein is CASTRDRTSGFSEQYF. DNA for the CDR3: TGCGCCAGCACTCGGGATAGGACTAGCGGGTTCAGCGAGCAGTACTTC.

The chain uses TRBV5-4 and TRBJ2-5; D possibly uses TRBD1 or TRBD2 (5 bases each). The end of the DNA is better explained by TRBJ2-7, so the J call may be wrong. Germline V gives CDR1 SGHNT, CDR2 YYREEE (reference sequence). This CDR3 spans 14 amino acids. In nucleotides, the CDR3 is TGTGCCAGCAGCTTAACCGGGACGGCATACGAGCAGTACTTC. As protein: CASSLTGTAYEQYF.

This sequence joins TRBV6-1 and TRBJ2-7, with 7 bases identical to TRBD2. The junction had 13 bases not matched to a gene; V was cut back by 11 bases and J by 3 bases. CDR1 and CDR2 from the germline V gene are MNHNS and SASEGT. This CDR3 spans 14 amino acids. The CDR3 loop reads CAAKTGGSSYEQYF. Written as DNA, the CDR3 is TGTGCCGCCAAGACTGGCGGGAGCAGCTACGAGCAGTACTTC.